Listed here are 5 T cell receptor beta chains from one sample, sequenced in a study of blood T cell repertoires in COVID-19. Using immunoSEQ multiplex PCR, the repertoire was profiled, and TCRdb retains in-frame clones only, with some absent. Altogether about 300,000 clones are present, around 88% being singletons, with the ten largest covering approximately 4.2%. The sequencing input was peripheral blood. The receptor set was obtained from a man aged 40-55 years with acute or convalescent COVID-19.

CDR3 region: CASSLAREVDEQYF. In nucleotides, the CDR3 is TGTGCCAGCAGCTTGGCCCGGGAAGTTGACGAGCAGTACTTC. This chain joins TRBV5-4 and TRBJ2-7; weak D call: TRBD2 (5 bases). Germline V gene sequence: CDR1 SGHNT, CDR2 YYREEE (reference sequence). The CDR3 is 14 residues long. V shed 0 bases and J shed 5 bases, with 12 bases lying between them.

The CDR3 here is CASSITGWTDTQYF. CDR3 DNA: TGTGCCAGCAGCATAACAGGGTGGACAGATACGCAGTATTTT. The chain carries TRBV7-8 and TRBJ2-3; weak D call: TRBD1 (6 bases). The CDR3 totals 14 residues. Trimming pared 5 bases from V and 3 bases from J, leaving 12 bases between. CDR1 is SGHVS, CDR2 FQNEAQ, per germline.

A single count supports this clone. This sequence joins TRBV3-1 (or the pseudogene TRBV3-2) and TRBJ2-2; no clear D gene. The V gene's germline CDR1 is LGHDT and CDR2 YNNKEL (reference sequence). CDR3 length equals 14 residues. Trimming pared 2 bases from V and 6 bases from J, leaving 10 bases between. The CDR3 DNA reads as TGTGCCAGCAGCCAACCCTCCGGAGCCGGGGAGCTGTTTTTT. Translation gives CASSQPSGAGELFF.

The sample holds one count of this clone. The CDR3 spells CASSYANRDGYTF. CDR3 DNA sequence: TGTGCCAGCAGTTACGCAAACAGGGATGGCTACACCTTC. V and J are TRBV6-5 and TRBJ1-2; D perhaps matches TRBD1 (6 bases). CDR1 is MNHEY and CDR2 is SVGAGI in the germline V gene. The CDR3 is made up of 13 amino acids. The V end was cut by 2 bases, the J end by 6 bases, with 10 bases between.

This chain joins TRBV2 and TRBJ2-6, with TRBD1 as a possible D gene (6 bases). Germline-derived CDR1 and CDR2 are SNHLY and FYNNEI. The CDR3 is made up of 14 amino acids. With 6 bases removed from V and 0 bases from J, the gap between germline ends came to 6 bases. Here the CDR3 reads CASRDSSGANVLTF. The CDR3 DNA sequence: TGTGCCAGCAGGGACAGCTCTGGGGCCAACGTCCTGACTTTC.